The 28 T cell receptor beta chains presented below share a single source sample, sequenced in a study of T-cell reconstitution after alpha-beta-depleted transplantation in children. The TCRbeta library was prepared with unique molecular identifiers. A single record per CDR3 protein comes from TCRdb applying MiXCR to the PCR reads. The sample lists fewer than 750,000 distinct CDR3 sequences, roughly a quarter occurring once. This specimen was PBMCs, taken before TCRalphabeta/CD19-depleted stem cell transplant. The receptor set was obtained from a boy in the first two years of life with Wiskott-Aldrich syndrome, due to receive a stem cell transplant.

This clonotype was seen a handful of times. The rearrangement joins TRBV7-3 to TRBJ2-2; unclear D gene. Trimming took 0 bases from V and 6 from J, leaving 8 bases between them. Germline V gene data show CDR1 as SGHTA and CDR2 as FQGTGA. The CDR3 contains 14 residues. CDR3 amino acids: CASSLTLGPGELFF. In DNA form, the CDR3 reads TGTGCCAGCAGCTTAACGTTGGGTCCCGGGGAGCTGTTTTTT.

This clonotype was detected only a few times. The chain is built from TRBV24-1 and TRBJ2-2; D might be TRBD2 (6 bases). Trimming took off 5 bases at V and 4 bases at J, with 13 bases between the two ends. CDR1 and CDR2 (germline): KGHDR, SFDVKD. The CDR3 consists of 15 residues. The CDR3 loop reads CATSAAGPSTGELFF. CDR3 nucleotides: TGTGCCACCAGTGCAGCGGGCCCCTCCACCGGGGAGCTGTTTTTT.

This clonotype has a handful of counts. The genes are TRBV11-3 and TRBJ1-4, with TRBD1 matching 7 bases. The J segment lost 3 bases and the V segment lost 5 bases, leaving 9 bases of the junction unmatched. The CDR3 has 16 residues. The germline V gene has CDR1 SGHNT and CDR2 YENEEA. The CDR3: CASSQRQGFANEKLFF. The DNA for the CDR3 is TGTGCCAGCAGCCAAAGACAGGGATTCGCTAATGAAAAACTGTTTTTT.

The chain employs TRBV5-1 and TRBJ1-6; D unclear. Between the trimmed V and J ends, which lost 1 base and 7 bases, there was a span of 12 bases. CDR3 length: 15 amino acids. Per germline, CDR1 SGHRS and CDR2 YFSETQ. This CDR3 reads CASSLSTKGNSPLHF. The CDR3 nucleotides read TGCGCCAGCAGCTTGTCCACGAAGGGAAATTCACCCCTCCACTTT.

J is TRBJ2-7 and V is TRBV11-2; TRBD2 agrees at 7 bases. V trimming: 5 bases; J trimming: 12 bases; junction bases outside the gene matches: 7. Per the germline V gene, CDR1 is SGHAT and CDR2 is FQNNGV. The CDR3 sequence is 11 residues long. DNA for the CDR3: TGTGCCAGCAGCCCCCGGGAGGTTCCGTACTTC. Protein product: CASSPREVPYF.

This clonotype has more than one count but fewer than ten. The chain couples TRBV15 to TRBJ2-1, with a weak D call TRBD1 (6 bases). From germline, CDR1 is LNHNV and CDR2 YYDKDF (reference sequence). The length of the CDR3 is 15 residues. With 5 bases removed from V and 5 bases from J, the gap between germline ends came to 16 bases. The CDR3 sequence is CATSPFGDTHNEQFF. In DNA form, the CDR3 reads TGTGCCACCAGCCCCTTTGGGGACACCCACAATGAGCAGTTCTTC.

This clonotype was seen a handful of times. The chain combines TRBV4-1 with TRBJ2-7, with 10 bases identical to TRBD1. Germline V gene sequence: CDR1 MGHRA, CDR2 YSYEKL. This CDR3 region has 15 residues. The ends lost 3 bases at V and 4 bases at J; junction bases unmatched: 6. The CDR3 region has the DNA TGCGCCAGCAGCCAGGGACAGGGGTTCACGTACGAGCAGTACTTC. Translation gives CASSQGQGFTYEQYF.

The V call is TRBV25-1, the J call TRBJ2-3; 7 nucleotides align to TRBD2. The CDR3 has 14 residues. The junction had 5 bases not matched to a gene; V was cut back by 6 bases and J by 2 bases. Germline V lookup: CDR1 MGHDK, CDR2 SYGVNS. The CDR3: CASSSGTNTDTQYF. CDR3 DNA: TGTGCCAGCAGCAGCGGGACGAACACAGATACGCAGTATTTT.

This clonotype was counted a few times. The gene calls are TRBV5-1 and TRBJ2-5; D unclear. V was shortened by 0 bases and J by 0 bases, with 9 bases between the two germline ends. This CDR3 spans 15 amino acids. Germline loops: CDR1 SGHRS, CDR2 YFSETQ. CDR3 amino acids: CASSLEGPYQETQYF. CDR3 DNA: TGCGCCAGCAGCTTGGAAGGACCGTACCAAGAGACCCAGTACTTC.

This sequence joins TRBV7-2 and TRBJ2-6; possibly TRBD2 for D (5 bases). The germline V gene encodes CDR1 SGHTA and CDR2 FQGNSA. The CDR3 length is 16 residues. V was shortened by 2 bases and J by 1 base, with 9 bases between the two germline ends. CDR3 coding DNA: TGTGCCAGCAGCTTATCAAGCGGATCTGGGGCCAACGTCCTGACTTTC. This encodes CASSLSSGSGANVLTF.

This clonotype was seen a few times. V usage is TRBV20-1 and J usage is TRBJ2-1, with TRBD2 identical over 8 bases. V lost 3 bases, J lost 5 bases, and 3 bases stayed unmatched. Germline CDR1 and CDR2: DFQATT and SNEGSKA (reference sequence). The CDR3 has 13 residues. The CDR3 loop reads CSASGTRHNEQFF. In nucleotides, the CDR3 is TGCAGTGCTAGCGGGACTAGACACAATGAGCAGTTCTTC.

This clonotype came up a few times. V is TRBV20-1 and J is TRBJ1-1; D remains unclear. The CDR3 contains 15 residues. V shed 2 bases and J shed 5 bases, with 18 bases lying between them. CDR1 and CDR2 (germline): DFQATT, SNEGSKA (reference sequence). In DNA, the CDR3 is TGCAGTGCTAGACCCCCTACCCCGGACGGAACTGAAGCTTTCTTT. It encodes CSARPPTPDGTEAFF.

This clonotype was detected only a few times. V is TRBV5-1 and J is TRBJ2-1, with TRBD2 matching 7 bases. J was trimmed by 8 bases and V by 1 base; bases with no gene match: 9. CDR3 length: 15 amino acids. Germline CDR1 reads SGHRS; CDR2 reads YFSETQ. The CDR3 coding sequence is TGCGCCAGCAGCTTGAACGGCGGGAGTACGGATGAGCAGTTCTTC. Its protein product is CASSLNGGSTDEQFF.

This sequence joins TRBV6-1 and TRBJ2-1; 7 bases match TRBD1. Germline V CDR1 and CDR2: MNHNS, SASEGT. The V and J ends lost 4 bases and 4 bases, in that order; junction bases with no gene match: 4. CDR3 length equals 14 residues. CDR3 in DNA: TGTGCCAGCAGTGTGTGGACAGGTTACAATGAGCAGTTCTTC. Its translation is CASSVWTGYNEQFF.

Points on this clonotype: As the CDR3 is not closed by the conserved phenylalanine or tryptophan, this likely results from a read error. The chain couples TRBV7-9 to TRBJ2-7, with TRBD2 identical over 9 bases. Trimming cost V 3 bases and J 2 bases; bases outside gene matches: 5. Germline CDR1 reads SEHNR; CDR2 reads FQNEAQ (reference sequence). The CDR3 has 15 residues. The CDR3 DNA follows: TGTGCCAGCAGCTTTTCGACTAGCGGCGCCTACGAGCAGTACTCC. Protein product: CASSFSTSGAYEQYS.

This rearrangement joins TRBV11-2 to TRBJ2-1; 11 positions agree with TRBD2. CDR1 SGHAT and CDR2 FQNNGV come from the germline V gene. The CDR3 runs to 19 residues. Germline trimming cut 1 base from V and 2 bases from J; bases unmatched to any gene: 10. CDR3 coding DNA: TGTGCCAGCAGCTTAGTAATAGCGGGAGGGCCACCTACCTACAATGAGCAGTTCTTC. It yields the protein CASSLVIAGGPPTYNEQFF.

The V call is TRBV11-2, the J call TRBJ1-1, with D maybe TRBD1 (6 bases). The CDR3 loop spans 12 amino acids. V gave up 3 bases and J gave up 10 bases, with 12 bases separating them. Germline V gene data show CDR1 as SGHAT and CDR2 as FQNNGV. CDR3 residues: CASSFGQPRAFF. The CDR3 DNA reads TGTGCCAGCAGCTTTGGACAGCCCCGAGCTTTCTTT.

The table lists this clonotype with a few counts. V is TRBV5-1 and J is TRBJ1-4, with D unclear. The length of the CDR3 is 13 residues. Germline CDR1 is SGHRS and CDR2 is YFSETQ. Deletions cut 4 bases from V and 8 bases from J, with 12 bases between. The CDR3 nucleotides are TGCGCCAGCAGCCTGCCGGAGGGAGAAAAACTGTTTTTT. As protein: CASSLPEGEKLFF.

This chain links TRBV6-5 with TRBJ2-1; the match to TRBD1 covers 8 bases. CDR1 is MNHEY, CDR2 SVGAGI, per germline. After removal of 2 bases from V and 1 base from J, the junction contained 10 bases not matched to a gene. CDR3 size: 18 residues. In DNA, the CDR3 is TGTGCCAGCAGTTACGTCCCAAGAAGACAGGGGTCCTACAATGAGCAGTTCTTC. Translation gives CASSYVPRRQGSYNEQFF.

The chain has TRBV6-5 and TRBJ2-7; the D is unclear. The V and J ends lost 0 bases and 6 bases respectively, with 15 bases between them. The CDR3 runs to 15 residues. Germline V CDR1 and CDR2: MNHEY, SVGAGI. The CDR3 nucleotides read TGTGCCAGCAGTTACTCGTTATCCGTGAGAGGCGAGCAGTACTTC. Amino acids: CASSYSLSVRGEQYF.

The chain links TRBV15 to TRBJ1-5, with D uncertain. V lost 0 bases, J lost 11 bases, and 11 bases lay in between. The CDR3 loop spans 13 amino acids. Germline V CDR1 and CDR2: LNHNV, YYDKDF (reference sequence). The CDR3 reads CATSRDPESSQHF. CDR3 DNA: TGTGCCACCAGCAGAGATCCGGAAAGTTCCCAGCATTTT.

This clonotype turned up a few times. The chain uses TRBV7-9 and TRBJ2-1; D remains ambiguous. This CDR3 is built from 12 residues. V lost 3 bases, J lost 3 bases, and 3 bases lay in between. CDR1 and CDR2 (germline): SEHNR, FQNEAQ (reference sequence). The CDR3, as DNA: TGTGCCAGCAGCTTTTACTACAATGAGCAGTTCTTC. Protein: CASSFYYNEQFF.

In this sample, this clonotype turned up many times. The CDR3 is CASSPRKFTGELFF. CDR3 nucleotides: TGTGCCAGCAGTCCCCGGAAGTTCACCGGGGAGCTGTTTTTT. The rearrangement uses TRBV12-3 or TRBV12-4 and TRBJ2-2, with D unresolved. Trimming took 5 bases from V and 4 from J, leaving 11 bases between them. This CDR3 spans 14 amino acids.

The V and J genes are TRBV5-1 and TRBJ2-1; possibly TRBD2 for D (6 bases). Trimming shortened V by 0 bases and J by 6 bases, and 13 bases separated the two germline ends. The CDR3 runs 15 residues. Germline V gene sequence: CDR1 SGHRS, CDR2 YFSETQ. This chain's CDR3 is CASSLDGGPFNEQFF. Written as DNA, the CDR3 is TGCGCCAGCAGCTTGGACGGGGGACCCTTCAATGAGCAGTTCTTC. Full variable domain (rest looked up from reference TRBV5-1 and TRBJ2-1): KAGVTQTPRYLIKTRGQQVTLSCSPISGHRSVSWYQQTPGQGLQFLFEYFSETQRNKGNFPGRFSGRQFSNSRSEMNVSTLELGDSALYLCASSLDGGPFNEQFFGPGTRLTVL.

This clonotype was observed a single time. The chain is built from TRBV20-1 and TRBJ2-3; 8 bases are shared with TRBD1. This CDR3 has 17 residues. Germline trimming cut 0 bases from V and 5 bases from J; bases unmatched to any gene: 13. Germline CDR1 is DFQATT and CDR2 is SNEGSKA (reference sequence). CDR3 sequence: CSARDGATGVELDTQYF. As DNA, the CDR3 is TGCAGTGCTAGAGATGGGGCGACAGGGGTCGAACTAGATACGCAGTATTTT.

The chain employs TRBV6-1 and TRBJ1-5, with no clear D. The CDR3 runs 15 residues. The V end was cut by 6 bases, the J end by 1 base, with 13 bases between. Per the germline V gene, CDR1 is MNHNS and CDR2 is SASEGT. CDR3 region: CASRPQWRSNQPQHF. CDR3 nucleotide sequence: TGTGCCAGCAGGCCACAGTGGCGGAGCAATCAGCCCCAGCATTTT.

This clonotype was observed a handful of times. CDR3 sequence: CSAIRGQETQYF. Written as DNA, the CDR3 is TGCAGTGCTATCCGCGGACAAGAGACCCAGTACTTC. The chain has TRBV20-1 and TRBJ2-5, with unresolved D. The V end was cut by 4 bases, the J end by 2 bases, with 8 bases between. CDR3 length: 12 residues. In germline, CDR1 is DFQATT, CDR2 SNEGSKA (reference sequence).

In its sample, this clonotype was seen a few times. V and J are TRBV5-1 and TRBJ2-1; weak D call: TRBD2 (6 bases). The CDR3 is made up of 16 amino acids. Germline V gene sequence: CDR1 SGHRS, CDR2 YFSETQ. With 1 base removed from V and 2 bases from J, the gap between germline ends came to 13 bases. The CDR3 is CASSLSQRATYNEQFF. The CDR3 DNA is TGCGCCAGCAGCTTGTCGCAGCGGGCCACCTACAATGAGCAGTTCTTC.